Following are 17 T cell receptor beta chains from one sample sequenced in a study of cytomegalovirus exposure and HLA in healthy donors. Primers: 60 Vbeta forward and 13 Jbeta reverse. The assay was immunoSEQ multiplex PCR, and TCRdb's table has in-frame clones only and misses some. The profile covers 150,000 to 200,000 clones, with roughly 78% appearing a single time and 0.6% to 0.7% taken by the ten largest. Material for sequencing was PBMCs. These receptors were obtained from a boy between 10 and 17 years old in good health and CMV-seronegative.

The chain employs TRBV11-2 and TRBJ1-1, with D perhaps TRBD1 (6 bases). Germline V gene sequence: CDR1 SGHAT, CDR2 FQNNGV. V was trimmed by 4 bases and J by 6 bases, leaving 24 bases between them. The CDR3 spans 17 residues. The DNA for the CDR3 is TGTGCCAGCAGCTACCCGGACCCTCGAGGGGGTGCGCCTGAAGCTTTCTTT. It is translated as CASSYPDPRGGAPEAFF.

This clone has only a few counts. V gene TRBV7-2 combines with J gene TRBJ2-5; 10 nucleotides line up with TRBD1. Germline CDR1 reads SGHTA; CDR2 reads FQGNSA. The CDR3 contains 16 residues. The ends lost 4 bases at V and 4 bases at J; junction bases unmatched: 9. Here the CDR3 reads CASSSVFGTGVETQYF. Here the CDR3 DNA reads TGTGCCAGCAGCTCCGTTTTTGGGACAGGGGTAGAGACCCAGTACTTC.

The chain recombines TRBV6-5 with TRBJ2-7; 11 nucleotides agree with TRBD1. CDR3 length: 14 residues. Germline V gene data show CDR1 as MNHEY and CDR2 as SVGAGI. The junction had 7 bases not matched to a gene; V was cut back by 8 bases and J by 4 bases. This CDR3 is CASGKRDRGYEQYF. As DNA, the CDR3 is TGTGCCAGCGGAAAGAGGGACAGGGGGTACGAGCAGTACTTC.

In DNA, the CDR3 is TGTGCCAGCAGTGATTTGGGACAGGGTGTGGGGGGCTCCTACGAGCAGTACTTC. Amino acid sequence: CASSDLGQGVGGSYEQYF. The chain recombines TRBV2 with TRBJ2-7; the match to TRBD1 covers 9 bases. With V trimmed by 3 bases and J by 0 bases, 12 bases remained unmatched. This CDR3 is built from 18 residues. Germline lookup yields CDR1 SNHLY and CDR2 FYNNEI. The full variable domain, its missing parts supplied by reference TRBV2 and TRBJ2-7, is EPEVTQTPSHQVTQMGQEVILRCVPISNHLYFYWYRQILGQKVEFLVSFYNNEISEKSEIFDDQFSVERPDGSNFTLKIRSTKLEDSAMYFCASSDLGQGVGGSYEQYFGPGTRLTVT.

V is TRBV18 and J is TRBJ1-1, with 8 bases lining up with TRBD1. CDR1 and CDR2 (germline): KGHSH, LQKENI. The CDR3 consists of 15 residues. V was pared by 6 bases and J by 1 base, with 7 bases of the junction left unmatched. The CDR3 DNA is TGTGCCAGCTCTTCAGCGGACAGGGCGAACACTGAAGCTTTCTTT. Translating gives CASSSADRANTEAFF.

This clone was counted a few times. The chain is built from TRBV19 and TRBJ1-1, with D possibly TRBD1 on 5 matching bases. The CDR3 consists of 14 residues. In germline, CDR1 is LNHDA, CDR2 SQIVND (reference sequence). V lost 7 bases to trimming and J lost 0 bases, with 12 bases between them. CDR3 bases: TGTGCCAGTATCGGTCCAGGGATGAACACTGAAGCTTTCTTT. Its translation is CASIGPGMNTEAFF.

V is TRBV6-5 and J is TRBJ1-2; 8 bases agree with TRBD1. The V gene end was trimmed by 4 bases and the J gene end by 2 bases; junction bases not matched to a gene: 3. The CDR3 spans 14 residues. Per germline, CDR1 MNHEY and CDR2 SVGAGI. The CDR3 here is CASSLDRENYGYTF. The CDR3 region has the DNA TGTGCCAGCAGTTTGGACAGGGAAAACTATGGCTACACCTTC.

Only a few counts were recorded for this clone. The chain links TRBV7-6 to TRBJ2-1, with D maybe TRBD2 (6 bases). Germline V gene lookup returns CDR1 SGHVS and CDR2 FNYEAQ. The CDR3 has 12 residues. V lost 1 base to trimming and J lost 12 bases, with 10 bases between them. In DNA form, the CDR3 reads TGTGCCAGCAGCTTAGTGAGGGAGGCGCAGTTCTTC. Protein product: CASSLVREAQFF.

The CDR3 DNA reads TGTGCCAGCAGCTTACGTATTTCGGGGGTCACTGAAGCTTTCTTT. Protein sequence: CASSLRISGVTEAFF. V is TRBV11-3 and J is TRBJ1-1, with D perhaps matching TRBD1 (5 bases). The CDR3 length is 15 residues. The V end lost 2 bases, the J end lost 4 bases, and 14 bases lay between the germline ends. CDR1 and CDR2 (germline): SGHNT, YENEEA. The variable domain in full, completed from reference TRBV11-3 and TRBJ1-1, reads EAGVVQSPRYKIIEKKQPVAFWCNPISGHNTLYWYLQNLGQGPELLIRYENEEAVDDSQLPKDRFSAERLKGVDSTLKIQPAELGDSAVYLCASSLRISGVTEAFFGQGTRLTVV.

This chain uses TRBV5-4 with TRBJ2-7; 7 bases align to TRBD1. The CDR3 is made up of 15 amino acids. J was trimmed by 2 bases and V by 4 bases; bases with no gene match: 9. Germline V gene lookup returns CDR1 SGHNT and CDR2 YYREEE (reference sequence). CDR3 residues: CASSPDRDRAYEQYF. The CDR3 nucleotides read TGTGCCAGCAGCCCGGACCGGGACAGAGCCTACGAGCAGTACTTC.

To note about this clone: A read error may account for a junction end that differs from germline. The chain links TRBV30 to TRBJ1-3; perhaps TRBD1 as D (5 bases). This CDR3 comprises 15 residues. CDR1 GTSNPN and CDR2 SVGIG come from the germline V gene (reference sequence). CDR3 loop: CAWSVPAGSGNIIYF. CDR3 nucleotides: TGTGCCTGGAGTGTACCAGCAGGGTCTGGAAACATCATATATTTT.

The chain has TRBV2 and TRBJ2-1; 10 positions match TRBD2. V dropped 8 bases and J dropped 7; count of bases not matched to a gene: 11. Germline V gene data show CDR1 as SNHLY and CDR2 as FYNNEI. The CDR3 is 15 amino acids. The CDR3 DNA reads TGTGCCAGCGGACAGCGGGGGGGCCTGGGAAATGAGCAGTTCTTC. Translation: CASGQRGGLGNEQFF.

The chain employs TRBV11-3 and TRBJ2-7, with a possible D match to TRBD2 (5 bases). Trimming took off 3 bases at V and 6 bases at J, with 15 bases between the two ends. CDR1 SGHNT and CDR2 YENEEA come from the germline V gene. This CDR3 contains 14 residues. CDR3 loop: CASSLSGDVREQYF. CDR3 DNA sequence: TGTGCCAGCAGCTTGTCCGGGGATGTCCGCGAGCAGTACTTC.

This clone was picked up a small number of times. This chain links TRBV19 with TRBJ1-2; TRBD1 agrees at 8 bases. The CDR3 sequence is 14 residues long. Germline V lookup: CDR1 LNHDA, CDR2 SQIVND (reference sequence). The ends lost 3 bases at V and 5 bases at J; junction bases unmatched: 5. The CDR3: CASSIGTGIYGYTF. The DNA for the CDR3 is TGTGCCAGTAGTATTGGGACAGGAATTTATGGCTACACCTTC.

The rearrangement joins TRBV13 to TRBJ2-1, with D possibly matching TRBD2 (6 bases). The V and J ends lost 5 bases and 0 bases respectively, with 17 bases between them. CDR3 length equals 17 residues. CDR1 and CDR2 (germline): PRHDT, FYEKMQ (reference sequence). The CDR3 sequence is CASSLIPSASSYNEQFF. The CDR3 bases are TGTGCCAGCAGCCTCATCCCTAGCGCGAGCTCCTACAATGAGCAGTTCTTC.

The chain joins TRBV7-9 to TRBJ1-3; 9 bases are a match to TRBD1. Germline lookup yields CDR1 SEHNR and CDR2 FQNEAQ (reference sequence). The CDR3 has 16 amino acids. Trimming removed 6 bases from V and 6 bases from J; junction bases left unmatched: 12. This CDR3 is CASSYVPGQGLNTIYF. In DNA form, the CDR3 reads TGTGCCAGCAGTTACGTCCCGGGACAGGGATTAAACACCATATATTTT. Full variable domain (remainder filled in from reference TRBV7-9 and TRBJ1-3): DTGVSQNPRHKITKRGQNVTFRCDPISEHNRLYWYRQTLGQGPEFLTYFQNEAQLEKSRLLSDRFSAERPKGSFSTLEIQRTEQGDSAMYLCASSYVPGQGLNTIYFGEGSWLTVV.

The V call is TRBV27, the J call TRBJ2-2; maybe TRBD2 (5 bases). Between the trimmed V and J ends, which lost 3 bases and 5 bases, there was a span of 13 bases. The CDR3 length is 15 residues. Germline values: CDR1 MNHEY, CDR2 SMNVEV (reference sequence). CDR3 sequence: CASSLGLRRTGELFF. The CDR3 nucleotides are TGTGCCAGCAGTTTGGGATTAAGGAGGACCGGGGAGCTGTTTTTT.